Reported below is one T cell receptor (beta chain). Its antigen is unidentified. Patients aged 18 to 65 with hyperthyroidism were newly diagnosed, with duration under 2 months. Germline CDR1 SGHDT, CDR2 YYEEEE. The CDR3 has 15 amino acids. V lost 3 bases and J lost 2, with 15 bases in between. The sample comes from a study of T cells in Graves' hyperthyroidism and ophthalmopathy. Findings of the study overall: Blood shared most expanded thyroid clonotypes above 0.001. Patients with ophthalmopathy were separated from those with stable hyperthyroidism by a 13 V-J model.

What was amplified from RNA transcripts were TCR beta CDR3 regions. Primed by the HTBI set, a first-round RT-PCR was run on the TCR CDR3. MiXCR, applied by TCRdb to the multiplex PCR reads, yields one record per CDR3 protein. The table includes hundreds of thousands of distinct CDR3 sequences, approximately 18% detected once. The clonotype originates from a woman in her fifties or sixties with Graves' hyperthyroidism that later progressed to Graves' ophthalmopathy. This chain connects TRBV5-6 to TRBJ2-7; TRBD2 is a possible D gene (5 bases). Sequenced input: blood. The CDR3 loop reads CASSSANWETYEQYF. The CDR3 DNA sequence: TGTGCCAGCAGCTCGGCAAACTGGGAGACCTACGAGCAGTACTTC. Together with reference TRBV5-6 and TRBJ2-7, the CDR3 gives the full variable domain: DAGVTQSPTHLIKTRGQQVTLRCSPKSGHDTVSWYQQALGQGPQFIFQYYEEEERQRGNFPDRFSGHQFPNYSSELNVNALLLGDSALYLCASSSANWETYEQYFGPGTRLTVT.